This T cell receptor (beta chain) appears in the sequencing data of a study of T cell repertoires in cytomegalovirus infection (dated by TCRdb to between 2018 and 2021). Turning to the overall study: Alongside well-studied HLA-B-restricted epitopes, the peptide stimulations were aimed at recently identified HLA-C-restricted CMV epitopes, whose presentation resists viral immunomodulation. Donor HLA type was relevant to the analysis, as public TCR beta signatures indicated carriage of CMV infection together with the matching HLA type. What the work shows at the level of the full study, not this receptor alone: The ex vivo response was dominated by HLA-C-restricted CMV-specific TCR beta clonotypes, and the single most frequent clonotype in two of eight donors was supplied by these HLA-C-restricted clonotypes. In both this cohort and an independent 352-donor cohort, the cumulative frequency of public TCR beta family members distinguished carriers of CMV infection plus the relevant HLA type.

The V and J ends are trimmed by 1 base and 1 base, leaving 13 bases between them. The CDR3 sequence holds 16 residues, the cysteine and phenylalanine included. CDR3 DNA only is kept here, 48 bases in frame from base 1. From the germline V gene, CDR1 is SGHVS and CDR2 is FQNEAQ. According to the study, the label for this sample's treatment or condition signals: in vitro stimulation with specific CMV peptide epitopes to enrich CMV-specific T cells. This clonotype was recorded many times. Its antigen remains unidentified. It has no much larger one-base neighbor in the sample; base qualities were not kept. Sequenced using an Illumina HiSeq 1500. Starting from the raw public reads, TCRdb applied fastp trimming at Q25, assembled clones with MiXCR and retained in-frame beta chains. Each entry merges the rows of one CDR3 protein and shows their most common DNA and genes. This sample lists about 920,000 distinct CDR3 sequences; 30% to 40% were detected once. Of the sample, roughly an eighth is held by the ten largest clones.

The sequence was obtained from a human donor in good health (CMV status not recorded). Some clones in this sample may be carry-over from other donors' samples. Sequencing used cultured CD8+ T cells from PBMCs, obtained from culture after CMV antigen stimulation. The chain was built from TRBV7-8 and TRBJ1-1; the D gene identity is not certain. CDR3 protein: CASSLGQGPQNTEAFF. In nucleotide form, the sequence is TGTGCCAGCAGCTTAGGCCAAGGGCCACAGAACACTGAAGCTTTCTTT. The reference TRBV7-8 and TRBJ1-1 proteins fill in what lies around the CDR3, so the full variable domain reads GAGVSQSPRYKVAKRGQDVALRCDPISGHVSLFWYQQALGQGPEFLTYFQNEAQLDKSGLPSDRFFAERPEGSVSTLKIQRTQQEDSAVYLCASSLGQGPQNTEAFFGQGTRLTVV.